Each of the 28 T cell receptor beta chains below was sequenced from the same sample in a study of shared clonotypes between healthy human individuals. The repertoire was sequenced with immunoSEQ multiplex PCR; TCRdb's copy has only in-frame clones and lacks some. The table includes nearly 1,000,000 clones, approximately 80% detected once. Material: memory CD4+ T cells sorted from blood. Subset described: CD45RA-negative fraction. Every receptor here comes from a man younger than 30 in good health.

This chain links TRBV18 with TRBJ2-2, with 7 bases aligning to TRBD1. V gave up 6 bases and J gave up 1 base; unmatched junction bases: 2. There are 14 residues in the CDR3. From germline, CDR1 is KGHSH and CDR2 LQKENI. CDR3 loop: CASSGQENTGELFF. The CDR3 DNA reads TGTGCCAGCTCCGGACAGGAGAACACCGGGGAGCTGTTTTTT.

The rearrangement joins TRBV6-1 to TRBJ1-2, with D perhaps matching TRBD1 (5 bases). The germline V gene encodes CDR1 MNHNS and CDR2 SASEGT. This CDR3 region has 16 residues. V dropped 4 bases and J dropped 4 bases, with 19 bases sitting between them. As DNA, the CDR3 is TGTGCCAGCAGTGCCCAGGCGTCAGGGCATGGCTATGGCTACACCTTC. Encoded protein: CASSAQASGHGYGYTF.

The J gene is TRBJ2-3, the V gene TRBV6-5; D tentatively fits TRBD1 or TRBD2 (5 bases each). The CDR3 contains 14 residues. Trimming cost V 4 bases and J 4 bases, with 12 bases left between them. CDR1 is MNHEY and CDR2 is SVGAGI in the germline V gene. The CDR3 here is CASSFGGGADTQYF. The CDR3 nucleotides are TGTGCCAGCAGTTTCGGTGGGGGAGCAGATACGCAGTATTTT.

On this clone: Since a far larger clone is one base different, this is likely a read error. CDR3 sequence (DNA): TGTGCCAGCAGCTTAGGGGGACCCTACGAGCAGTACTTC. This sequence encodes CASSLGGPYEQYF. The V and J genes are TRBV7-2 and TRBJ2-7; D is perhaps TRBD1 or TRBD2 (5 bases each). Trimming removed 1 base from V and 2 bases from J, with 6 bases in between. CDR1 and CDR2 from the germline V gene are SGHTA and FQGNSA. This CDR3 is built from 13 residues.

As regards this clone: The sample holds other DNA sequences that translate to the same CDR3. The chain carries TRBV18 and TRBJ1-1; no clear D gene. The CDR3 is 13 amino acids. V dropped 2 bases and J dropped 0 bases, with 4 bases sitting between them. Looked up from germline, CDR1 is KGHSH and CDR2 is LQKENI. The CDR3 reads CASSPDMNTEAFF. Here the CDR3 DNA reads TGTGCCAGCTCACCAGACATGAACACTGAAGCTTTCTTT. Complete variable domain (other parts from reference TRBV18 and TRBJ1-1): NAGVMQNPRHLVRRRGQEARLRCSPMKGHSHVYWYRQLPEEGLKFMVYLQKENIIDESGMPKERFSAEFPKEGPSILRIQQVVRGDSAAYFCASSPDMNTEAFFGQGTRLTVV.

This clone was seen a few times. V is TRBV5-1 and J is TRBJ1-2; D unclear. The germline V gene has CDR1 SGHRS and CDR2 YFSETQ. The CDR3 extends over 13 amino acids. V was trimmed by 4 bases and J by 4 bases, leaving 11 bases between them. The CDR3: CASSKKELYGYTF. CDR3 nucleotide sequence: TGCGCCAGCAGCAAAAAGGAACTCTATGGCTACACCTTC.

About this clone: This sample also contains other DNA sequences that code for the same CDR3. This chain links TRBV5-1 with TRBJ2-2, with D possibly matching TRBD1 (6 bases). Germline V gives CDR1 SGHRS, CDR2 YFSETQ. V lost 4 bases, J lost 3 bases, and 10 bases lay in between. CDR3 length: 14 amino acids. CDR3 sequence reads: CASSPRTDTGELFF. The CDR3 nucleotides are TGCGCCAGCAGCCCAAGGACAGACACCGGGGAGCTGTTTTTT.

A word on this clone: Germline and junction disagree at one end, which may indicate a read error. The genes are TRBV7-7 and TRBJ2-5, with D uncertain. Germline V gene sequence: CDR1 SSHAT, CDR2 FNYEAQ (reference sequence). The CDR3 sequence is 13 residues long. The CDR3 nucleotides are TGTGCTAGCAGTGGCAGTCTCCAAGAGACCCAGTACTTC. This gives the protein CASSGSLQETQYF.

J is TRBJ2-1 and V is TRBV2, with D perhaps matching TRBD1 (6 bases). The CDR3 totals 13 residues. Per the germline V gene, CDR1 is SNHLY and CDR2 is FYNNEI. Trimming stripped 8 bases from V and 8 bases from J, with 16 bases between. The CDR3 sequence is CASHVGAYDEQFF. CDR3 in DNA: TGTGCCAGCCATGTGGGGGCTTATGATGAGCAGTTCTTC.

The chain uses TRBV18 and TRBJ1-3, with D uncertain. Germline V CDR1 and CDR2: KGHSH, LQKENI. V was trimmed by 8 bases and J by 0 bases, leaving 17 bases between them. This CDR3 comprises 16 residues. The CDR3 reads CASTRPLADSGNTIYF. The CDR3 nucleotides are TGTGCCAGCACGCGCCCATTGGCGGACTCTGGAAACACCATATATTTT. Supplemented by reference TRBV18 and TRBJ1-3, the full variable domain reads NAGVMQNPRHLVRRRGQEARLRCSPMKGHSHVYWYRQLPEEGLKFMVYLQKENIIDESGMPKERFSAEFPKEGPSILRIQQVVRGDSAAYFCASTRPLADSGNTIYFGEGSWLTVV.

This sequence joins TRBV19 and TRBJ2-3; D unclear. V was trimmed by 8 bases and J by 3 bases, leaving 6 bases between them. In germline, CDR1 is LNHDA, CDR2 SQIVND (reference sequence). This CDR3 has 11 residues. The CDR3 DNA sequence: TGTGCCAGTTCGTGGACAGATACGCAGTATTTT. This encodes CASSWTDTQYF.

The chain combines TRBV7-2 with TRBJ1-2, with D hard to call. Germline CDR1 reads SGHTA; CDR2 reads FQGNSA. This CDR3 spans 12 amino acids. V was shortened by 4 bases and J by 4 bases, with 7 bases between the two germline ends. This chain's CDR3 is CASSSTSYGYTF. The CDR3 nucleotides are TGTGCCAGCAGCTCCACAAGCTATGGCTACACCTTC. Full variable domain (rest looked up from reference TRBV7-2 and TRBJ1-2): GAGVSQSPSNKVTEKGKDVELRCDPISGHTALYWYRQSLGQGLEFLIYFQGNSAPDKSGLPSDRFSAERTGGSVSTLTIQRTQQEDSAVYLCASSSTSYGYTFGSGTRLTVV.

The chain combines TRBV19 with TRBJ2-7; 15 bases align to TRBD2. The V segment lost 5 bases and the J segment 7 bases; nucleotides outside the gene matches: 6. The CDR3 runs to 15 residues. Germline V gives CDR1 LNHDA, CDR2 SQIVND (reference sequence). The CDR3 region has the DNA TGTGCCAGTAGTTTGGGACTAGCGGGAGGTCAAGAGCAGTACTTC. This codes for CASSLGLAGGQEQYF.

The rearrangement uses TRBV28 and TRBJ1-6; D remains ambiguous. This CDR3 has 15 residues. Per the germline V gene, CDR1 is MDHEN and CDR2 is SYDVKM. The ends were cut back, 2 bases at V and 8 bases at J, with 13 bases in the middle. DNA for the CDR3: TGTGCCAGCAGTTTAGCCGGGATCCGGGATTCACCCCTCCACTTT. This translates into CASSLAGIRDSPLHF.

V usage is TRBV27 and J usage is TRBJ2-1, with D perhaps matching TRBD1 (5 bases). V lost 3 bases, J lost 0 bases, and 9 bases lay in between. Germline lookup yields CDR1 MNHEY and CDR2 SMNVEV (reference sequence). This CDR3 spans 15 amino acids. The CDR3 DNA is TGTGCCAGCAGTTTCTCAGGGCTCTCCTACAATGAGCAGTTCTTC. Encoded protein: CASSFSGLSYNEQFF.

This clone has a handful of counts. This chain joins TRBV15 and TRBJ1-1, with 8 bases aligning to TRBD1. V lost 6 bases, J lost 1 base, and 7 bases stayed unmatched. The germline CDR1 and CDR2 sequences are LNHNV and YYDKDF (reference sequence). CDR3 length: 15 amino acids. CDR3 nucleotides: TGTGCCACCAGACCTGACAGGGGTCGGAACACTGAAGCTTTCTTT. Residues: CATRPDRGRNTEAFF. The full variable domain, its missing parts supplied by reference TRBV15 and TRBJ1-1, is DAMVIQNPRYQVTQFGKPVTLSCSQTLNHNVMYWYQQKSSQAPKLLFHYYDKDFNNEADTPDNFQSRRPNTSFCFLDIRSPGLGDTAMYLCATRPDRGRNTEAFFGQGTRLTVV.

Notes on this clone: Other DNA sequences of this sample code for an identical CDR3. The V gene is TRBV28, the J gene TRBJ1-1; no clear D gene. This CDR3 has 11 residues. The V and J ends lost 6 bases and 5 bases respectively, with 7 bases between them. CDR1 is MDHEN, CDR2 SYDVKM, per germline. CDR3 DNA: TGTGCCAGCAGCCGGGGAACTGAAGCTTTCTTT. Translation: CASSRGTEAFF.

V usage is TRBV7-8 and J usage is TRBJ1-3; no definite D call. The germline V and J ends were trimmed by 0 bases and 4 bases, with 13 bases remaining between them. The CDR3 has 16 amino acids. Germline V lookup: CDR1 SGHVS, CDR2 FQNEAQ. CDR3 protein: CASSLALSAGGNTIYF. CDR3 DNA: TGTGCCAGCAGCTTAGCGCTGTCAGCGGGAGGAAACACCATATATTTT.

This clone has just a few counts. The genes are TRBV7-3 and TRBJ1-1, with 7 bases lining up with TRBD1. The junction had 8 bases not matched to a gene; V was cut back by 2 bases and J by 5 bases. The germline gives CDR1 SGHTA, CDR2 FQGTGA. This CDR3 comprises 15 residues. CDR3 DNA sequence: TGTGCCAGCAGCTTATCGGCAGGGGGTCGGACTGAAGCTTTCTTT. Protein: CASSLSAGGRTEAFF.

This chain uses TRBV28 with TRBJ2-3, with D possibly being TRBD1 or TRBD2 (6 bases each). This CDR3 is built from 16 residues. Trimming took off 6 bases at V and 7 bases at J, with 23 bases between the two ends. Germline assignment: CDR1 MDHEN and CDR2 SYDVKM. The CDR3 sequence is CASSSGTPLGAYTQYF. The DNA of the CDR3 is TGTGCCAGCAGCTCCGGGACTCCCCTGGGGGCTTATACGCAGTATTTT. Drawing the rest from reference TRBV28 and TRBJ2-3, the complete variable domain is DVKVTQSSRYLVKRTGEKVFLECVQDMDHENMFWYRQDPGLGLRLIYFSYDVKMKEKGDIPEGYSVSREKKERFSLILESASTNQTSMYLCASSSGTPLGAYTQYFGPGTRLTVL.

The rearrangement links TRBV30 to TRBJ2-1, with 11 bases fitting TRBD2. This CDR3 has 15 residues. Unmatched junction bases numbered 7, after V lost 0 bases and J lost 9 bases. Germline CDR1 reads GTSNPN; CDR2 reads SVGIG (reference sequence). For the CDR3, the DNA is TGTGCCTGGAGTGTACTAGCGGGGGCCGTGGGTGAGCAGTTCTTC. It translates to CAWSVLAGAVGEQFF.

CDR3 residues: CASSLSPGQGKTQYF. For the CDR3, the DNA is TGTGCCAGCAGCCTCAGCCCGGGACAGGGAAAGACCCAGTACTTC. J is TRBJ2-5 and V is TRBV7-2; TRBD1 agrees at 9 bases. The CDR3 totals 15 residues. Looked up from germline, CDR1 is SGHTA and CDR2 is FQGNSA. The ends lost 5 bases at V and 6 bases at J; junction bases unmatched: 10.

CDR3 loop: CASSLTKVGNYGYTF. For the CDR3, the DNA is TGTGCCAGCAGCTTAACAAAAGTCGGGAACTATGGCTACACCTTC. The rearrangement links TRBV7-9 to TRBJ1-2, with D hard to call. This CDR3 region has 15 residues. Germline CDR1 SEHNR, CDR2 FQNEAQ (reference sequence). Trimming stripped 2 bases from V and 2 bases from J, with 12 bases between.

The chain couples TRBV10-1 to TRBJ2-7, with D possibly TRBD1 on 6 matching bases. Trimming cost V 0 bases and J 7 bases, with 16 bases left between them. Germline lookup yields CDR1 WNHNN and CDR2 SYGVQD (reference sequence). The CDR3 covers 15 residues. The CDR3 here is CASSESRQGPGEQYF. For the CDR3, the DNA is TGCGCCAGCAGTGAGTCCCGCCAGGGGCCGGGGGAGCAGTACTTC.

This clone came up a few times. The J gene is TRBJ2-4, the V gene TRBV27; D is uncertain. The CDR3 consists of 12 residues. The V end lost 6 bases, the J end lost 0 bases, and 3 bases lay between the germline ends. Looked up from germline, CDR1 is MNHEY and CDR2 is SMNVEV (reference sequence). The CDR3 spells CASSSAKNIQYF. CDR3 nucleotides: TGTGCCAGCAGCTCAGCCAAAAACATTCAGTACTTC.

The chain combines TRBV5-1 with TRBJ1-2, with 7 bases fitting TRBD1. The CDR3 length is 14 residues. Germline assignment: CDR1 SGHRS and CDR2 YFSETQ. With V trimmed by 4 bases and J by 4 bases, 7 bases remained unmatched. The CDR3 DNA reads as TGCGCCAGCAGCGAAGGGGGACAGCTCTATGGCTACACCTTC. This codes for CASSEGGQLYGYTF.

In the case of this clone: This sample also contains other DNA sequences that code for the same CDR3. The V gene is TRBV19, the J gene TRBJ2-6; D ambiguous. Germline CDR1 LNHDA, CDR2 SQIVND (reference sequence). CDR3 length: 15 amino acids. Trimming shortened V by 5 bases and J by 0 bases, and 8 bases separated the two germline ends. The CDR3 bases are TGTGCCAGTAGTCCGCAGGCCTCTGGGGCCAACGTCCTGACTTTC. Its translation: CASSPQASGANVLTF.

This sequence joins TRBV27 and TRBJ2-5, with 8 bases fitting TRBD1. The V and J ends lost 3 bases and 5 bases, in that order; junction bases with no gene match: 5. The length of the CDR3 is 14 residues. Germline CDR1 reads MNHEY; CDR2 reads SMNVEV (reference sequence). The CDR3 spells CASSFSGGAETQYF. The CDR3 DNA reads TGTGCCAGCAGTTTTTCAGGGGGCGCGGAGACCCAGTACTTC.